This T cell receptor beta chain was retrieved from a study of human T cells and chemical hapten exposure. Study-level information: Patients additionally received therapeutic doses of diphenylcyclopropenone on the scalp once a week, and this continued throughout the roughly 26-week study.

As for time point: patch test 1, 2 weeks after DPC sensitization. This sample's treatment: therapeutic diphenylcyclopropenone sensitization with weekly scalp DPC. The study's findings and limits: The number of TCRs over 1 in 1000 frequency stayed unchanged after DPC.

TCRdb re-derived calls from the RACE reads in MiXCR, one entry per CDR3 protein. The repertoire consists of roughly 120,000 distinct CDR3 sequences, with 9% to 13% occurring once and the leading ten covering 1.2% to 1.5%. This clonotype was observed a few times. Its antigen is undetermined. The CDR3 totals 19 residues. Germline V gene data show CDR1 as DFQATT and CDR2 as SNEGSKA (reference sequence). The V gene end was trimmed by 2 bases and the J gene end by 4 bases; junction bases not matched to a gene: 13. This chain links TRBV20-1 with TRBJ2-3; 15 bases match TRBD2. The source is a woman between 50 and 59 years old with alopecia areata. Some clones in this sample may be carry-over from other donors' samples. The sample was whole blood, taken in connection with sensitization to the hapten diphenylcyclopropenone (DPC). The CDR3 nucleotides read TGCAGTGCTAGACCCCTGGGACTAGCGGGAGGCCAAGGCCCAGATACGCAGTATTTT. Translating gives CSARPLGLAGGQGPDTQYF.